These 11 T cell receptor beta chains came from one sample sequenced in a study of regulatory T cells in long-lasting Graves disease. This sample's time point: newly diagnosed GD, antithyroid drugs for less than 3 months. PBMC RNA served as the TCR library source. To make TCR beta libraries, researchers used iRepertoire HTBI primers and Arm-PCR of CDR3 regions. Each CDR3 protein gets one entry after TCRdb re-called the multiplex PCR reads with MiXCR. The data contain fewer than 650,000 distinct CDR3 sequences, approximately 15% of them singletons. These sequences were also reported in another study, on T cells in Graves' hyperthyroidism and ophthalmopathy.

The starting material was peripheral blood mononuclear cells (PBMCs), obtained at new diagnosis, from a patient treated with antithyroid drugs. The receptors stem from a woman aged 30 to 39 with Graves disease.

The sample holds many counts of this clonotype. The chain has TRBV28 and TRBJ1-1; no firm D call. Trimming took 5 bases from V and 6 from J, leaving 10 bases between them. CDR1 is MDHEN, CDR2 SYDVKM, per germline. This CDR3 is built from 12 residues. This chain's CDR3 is CASSARRSEAFF. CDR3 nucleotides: TGTGCCAGCAGTGCACGTCGCTCTGAAGCTTTCTTT.

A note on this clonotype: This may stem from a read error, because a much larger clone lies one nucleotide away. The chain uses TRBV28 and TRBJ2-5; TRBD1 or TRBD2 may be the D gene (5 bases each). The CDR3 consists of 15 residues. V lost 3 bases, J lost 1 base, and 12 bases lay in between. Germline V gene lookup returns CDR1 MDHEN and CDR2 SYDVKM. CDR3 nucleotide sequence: TGTGCCAGCAGTTTCGAGGGTAGGGGCCAAGAGACCCAGTACTTC. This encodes CASSFEGRGQETQYF.

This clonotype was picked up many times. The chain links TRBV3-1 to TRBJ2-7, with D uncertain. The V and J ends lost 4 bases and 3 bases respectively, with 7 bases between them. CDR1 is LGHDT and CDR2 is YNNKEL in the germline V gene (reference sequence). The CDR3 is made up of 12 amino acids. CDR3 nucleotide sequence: TGTGCCAGCAGCCGGACCAACTACGAGCAGTACTTC. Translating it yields CASSRTNYEQYF.

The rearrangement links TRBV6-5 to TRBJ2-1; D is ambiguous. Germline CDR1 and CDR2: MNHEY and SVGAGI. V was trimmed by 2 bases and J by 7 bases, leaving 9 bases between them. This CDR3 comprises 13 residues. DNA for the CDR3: TGTGCCAGCAGTTACGAAAGAAGGAATGAGCAGTTCTTC. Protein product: CASSYERRNEQFF.

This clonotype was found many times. The chain's CDR3 is CASSENFEQYF. The CDR3 DNA reads TGTGCCAGCAGTGAAAATTTCGAGCAGTACTTC. The chain is built from TRBV2 and TRBJ2-7; no clear D. V was trimmed by 2 bases and J by 6 bases, leaving 5 bases between them. This CDR3 is built from 11 residues. CDR1 and CDR2 from the germline V gene are SNHLY and FYNNEI.

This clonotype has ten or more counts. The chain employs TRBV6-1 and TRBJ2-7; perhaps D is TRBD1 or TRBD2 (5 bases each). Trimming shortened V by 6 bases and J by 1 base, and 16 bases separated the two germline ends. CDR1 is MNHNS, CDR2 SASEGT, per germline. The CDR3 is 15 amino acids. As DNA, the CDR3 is TGTGCCAGCAGCCCAACCGGGACCCAATCCTACGAGCAGTACTTC. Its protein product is CASSPTGTQSYEQYF.

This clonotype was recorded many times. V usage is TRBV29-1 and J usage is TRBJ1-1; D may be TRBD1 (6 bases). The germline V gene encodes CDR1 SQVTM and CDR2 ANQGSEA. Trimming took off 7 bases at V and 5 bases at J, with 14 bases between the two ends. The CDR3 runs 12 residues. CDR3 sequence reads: CSATGMGTEAFF. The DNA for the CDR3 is TGCAGCGCCACAGGGATGGGGACTGAAGCTTTCTTT.

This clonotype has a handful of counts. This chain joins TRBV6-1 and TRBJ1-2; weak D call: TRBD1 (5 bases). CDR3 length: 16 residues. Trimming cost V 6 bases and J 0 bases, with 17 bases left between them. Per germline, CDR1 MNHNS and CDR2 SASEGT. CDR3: CASRTRQTPANYGYTF. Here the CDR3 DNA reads TGTGCCAGCAGGACCCGACAGACCCCAGCTAACTATGGCTACACCTTC.

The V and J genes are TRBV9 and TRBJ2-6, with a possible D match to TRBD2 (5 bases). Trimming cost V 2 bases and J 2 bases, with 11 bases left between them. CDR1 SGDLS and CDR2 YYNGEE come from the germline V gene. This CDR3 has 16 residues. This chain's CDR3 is CASSVEGATGANVLTF. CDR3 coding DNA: TGTGCCAGCAGCGTTGAGGGCGCGACTGGGGCCAACGTCCTGACTTTC.

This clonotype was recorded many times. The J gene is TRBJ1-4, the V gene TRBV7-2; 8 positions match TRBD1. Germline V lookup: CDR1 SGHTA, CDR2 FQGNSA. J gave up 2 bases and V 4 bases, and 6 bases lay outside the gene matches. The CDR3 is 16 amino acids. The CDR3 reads CASSSRTGGTNEKLFF. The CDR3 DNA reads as TGTGCCAGCAGCTCTCGTACAGGGGGTACTAATGAAAAACTGTTTTTT. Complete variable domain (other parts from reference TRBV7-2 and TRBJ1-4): GAGVSQSPSNKVTEKGKDVELRCDPISGHTALYWYRQSLGQGLEFLIYFQGNSAPDKSGLPSDRFSAERTGGSVSTLTIQRTQQEDSAVYLCASSSRTGGTNEKLFFGSGTQLSVL.

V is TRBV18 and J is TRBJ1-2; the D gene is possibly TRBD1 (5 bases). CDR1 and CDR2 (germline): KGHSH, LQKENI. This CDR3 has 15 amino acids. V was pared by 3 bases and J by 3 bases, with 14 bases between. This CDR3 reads CASSPGEPAYYGYTF. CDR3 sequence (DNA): TGTGCCAGCTCACCGGGGGAGCCAGCCTACTATGGCTACACCTTC.